The 16 T cell receptor beta chains presented below share a single source sample, sequenced in a study of T cells in Graves' hyperthyroidism and ophthalmopathy. TCR beta CDR3 region amplification was performed from RNA transcripts. The HTBI primer set served for first-round RT-PCR of the TCR CDR3. MiXCR was run by TCRdb on the multiplex PCR reads, yielding one entry per CDR3 protein. The sample has hundreds of thousands of distinct CDR3 sequences; roughly 15% are singletons. The sequencing sample was made of blood. The source is a woman between 35 and 50 years old with Graves' ophthalmopathy.

The genes are TRBV7-9 and TRBJ2-1, with D perhaps being TRBD1 or TRBD2 (5 bases each). V lost 3 bases, J lost 6 bases, and 15 bases lay in between. Germline V lookup: CDR1 SEHNR, CDR2 FQNEAQ (reference sequence). The CDR3 length is 15 residues. CDR3 coding DNA: TGTGCCAGCAGCTTCGGGGCAGCCACCACCAATGAGCAGTTCTTC. Its protein product is CASSFGAATTNEQFF.

This clonotype was seen ten or more times. The V and J genes are TRBV11-2 and TRBJ1-1; D gene uncertain. The CDR3 loop spans 13 amino acids. Germline CDR1 and CDR2: SGHAT and FQNNGV. Trimming cost V 5 bases and J 1 base, with 8 bases left between them. CDR3 DNA sequence: TGTGCCAGCAGCCTGACACCGAACACTGAAGCTTTCTTT. It encodes CASSLTPNTEAFF.

There are many counts of this clonotype. This chain joins TRBV12-5 and TRBJ2-3; D is perhaps TRBD2 (7 bases). Trimming cost V 2 bases and J 1 base, with 16 bases left between them. The length of the CDR3 is 17 residues. CDR1 and CDR2 from the germline V gene are LGHNT and FRNRAP. The CDR3 reads CASGLPLGAGGTDTQYF. The DNA for the CDR3 is TGTGCTAGTGGTTTGCCCCTGGGGGCGGGAGGCACAGATACGCAGTATTTT.

The J gene is TRBJ2-5, the V gene TRBV6-5; D not certain. V was cut by 2 bases and J by 2 bases, with 6 bases left in between. The CDR3 is 13 amino acids. Germline V gene data show CDR1 as MNHEY and CDR2 as SVGAGI. CDR3: CASSYNGQETQYF. In DNA form, the CDR3 reads TGTGCCAGCAGTTACAATGGACAAGAGACCCAGTACTTC.

This clonotype was picked up a small number of times. This sequence joins TRBV4-1 and TRBJ2-7; a possible D gene is TRBD1 (6 bases). V was clipped by 1 base and J by 5 bases, with 12 bases between them. CDR1 is MGHRA, CDR2 YSYEKL, per germline. CDR3 size: 14 residues. The CDR3 reads CASSQARGNNEQYF. The CDR3 DNA is TGCGCCAGCAGCCAAGCCAGGGGTAACAACGAGCAGTACTTC.

This clonotype came up many times. The chain recombines TRBV6-1 with TRBJ1-3; D is undetermined. This CDR3 comprises 16 residues. The V gene's germline CDR1 is MNHNS and CDR2 SASEGT. The V end was cut by 6 bases, the J end by 0 bases, with 15 bases between. CDR3: CASSSRREDSGNTIYF. The CDR3 DNA follows: TGTGCCAGCAGCTCAAGGCGGGAGGACTCTGGAAACACCATATATTTT.

This clonotype was picked up many times. The chain links TRBV24-1 to TRBJ2-5; D unresolved. Germline loops: CDR1 KGHDR, CDR2 SFDVKD. V gave up 7 bases and J gave up 2 bases, with 13 bases separating them. This CDR3 contains 14 residues. This CDR3 is CATRKIRDQETQYF. In DNA form, the CDR3 reads TGTGCCACCAGGAAAATCAGAGATCAAGAGACCCAGTACTTC.

The chain joins TRBV6-4 to TRBJ2-7; 11 bases are a match to TRBD2. V shed 4 bases and J 2 bases; nucleotides not matched to a gene: 13. Germline V CDR1 and CDR2: MRHNA, SNTAGT. CDR3 length equals 18 residues. CDR3: CASSAPDGTSGNPYEQYF. CDR3 nucleotide sequence: TGTGCCAGCAGTGCTCCGGACGGGACTAGCGGAAACCCCTACGAGCAGTACTTC.

This clonotype was seen repeatedly, ten times or more. The J gene is TRBJ2-7, the V gene TRBV20-1; D is perhaps TRBD1 or TRBD2 (6 bases each). Trimming removed 4 bases at V and 2 bases at J, with 15 bases between. The CDR3 has 14 amino acids. Germline V gene lookup returns CDR1 DFQATT and CDR2 SNEGSKA (reference sequence). For the CDR3, the DNA is TGCAGTGCTATCGGGGGCTTGGGAACCTACGAGCAGTACTTC. This gives the protein CSAIGGLGTYEQYF.

Regarding this clonotype: A much larger clone lies a single base off, so this may be a read error. The chain has TRBV7-8 and TRBJ2-7, with 7 bases identical to TRBD1. CDR3 length: 14 amino acids. Looked up from germline, CDR1 is SGHVS and CDR2 is FQNEAQ. Trimming removed 5 bases from V and 3 bases from J; junction bases left unmatched: 7. CDR3 nucleotides: TGTGCCAGCAGCCCGACAGGGATCAACTACGAGCAGTACTTC. This encodes CASSPTGINYEQYF.

This clonotype was seen ten or more times. The CDR3 is CATSEVGATGELFF. The CDR3 DNA is TGTGCCACCAGTGAAGTGGGCGCGACCGGGGAGCTGTTTTTT. The chain combines TRBV24-1 with TRBJ2-2; D is unresolved. V was cut by 4 bases and J by 5 bases, with 10 bases left in between. Per the germline V gene, CDR1 is KGHDR and CDR2 is SFDVKD. CDR3 length equals 14 residues.

This clonotype occurred many times. The chain recombines TRBV28 with TRBJ2-7; the match to TRBD1 covers 7 bases. Germline V lookup: CDR1 MDHEN, CDR2 SYDVKM. The CDR3 is 16 amino acids. V shed 3 bases, J shed 5 bases, and the junction held 13 bases outside the gene matches. Here the CDR3 reads CASSFNTEQGLDEQYF. DNA of the CDR3: TGTGCCAGCAGTTTCAATACCGAACAGGGGCTTGACGAGCAGTACTTC.

This sequence joins TRBV12-3 or TRBV12-4 and TRBJ2-2; 8 bases fit TRBD2. Unmatched junction bases numbered 7, after V lost 5 bases and J lost 2 bases. This CDR3 is built from 16 residues. As DNA, the CDR3 is TGTGCCAGCAGTCCTCGACTAGCGAAAAACACCGGGGAGCTGTTTTTT. Protein sequence: CASSPRLAKNTGELFF.

There are many counts of this clonotype. This sequence joins TRBV6-5 and TRBJ1-6; D unclear. Germline assignment: CDR1 MNHEY and CDR2 SVGAGI. The CDR3 consists of 16 residues. Trimming took off 2 bases at V and 4 bases at J, with 12 bases between the two ends. This CDR3 reads CASSYSQASYNSPLHF. CDR3 DNA sequence: TGTGCCAGCAGTTACAGCCAGGCCAGTTATAATTCACCCCTCCACTTT.

This clonotype was detected ten times or more. V and J are TRBV6-1 and TRBJ1-5, with D possibly matching TRBD1 (6 bases). Germline V lookup: CDR1 MNHNS, CDR2 SASEGT. Trimming shortened V by 8 bases and J by 0 bases, and 14 bases separated the two germline ends. The CDR3 runs to 15 residues. CDR3 DNA: TGTGCCAGCGGCAGGGGCATCTATAGCAATCAGCCCCAGCATTTT. Its protein product is CASGRGIYSNQPQHF.

This clonotype was counted at least ten times. The CDR3 sequence is CASSDRAGGNQPQHF. CDR3 bases: TGTGCCAGCAGTGATCGGGCAGGGGGCAATCAGCCCCAGCATTTT. This chain links TRBV6-4 with TRBJ1-5; weak D call: TRBD1 (6 bases). The germline V and J ends were trimmed by 3 bases and 2 bases, with 11 bases remaining between them. CDR1 and CDR2 from the germline V gene are MRHNA and SNTAGT. The CDR3 loop spans 15 amino acids.